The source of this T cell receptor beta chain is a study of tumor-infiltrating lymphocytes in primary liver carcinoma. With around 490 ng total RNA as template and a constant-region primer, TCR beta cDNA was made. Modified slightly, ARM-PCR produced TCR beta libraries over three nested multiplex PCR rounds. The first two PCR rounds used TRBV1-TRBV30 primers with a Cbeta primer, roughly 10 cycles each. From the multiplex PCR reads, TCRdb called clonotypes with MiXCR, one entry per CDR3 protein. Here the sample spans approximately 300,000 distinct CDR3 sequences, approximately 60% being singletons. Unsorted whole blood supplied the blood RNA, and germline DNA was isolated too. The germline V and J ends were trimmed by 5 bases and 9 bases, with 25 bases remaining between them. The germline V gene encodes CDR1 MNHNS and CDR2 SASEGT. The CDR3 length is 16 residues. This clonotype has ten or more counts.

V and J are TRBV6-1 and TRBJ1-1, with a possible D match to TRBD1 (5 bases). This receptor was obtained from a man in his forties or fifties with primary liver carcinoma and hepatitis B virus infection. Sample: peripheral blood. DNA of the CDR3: TGTGCCAGCAGTTCCCCATGGCAGGGAGAAGTCGCCAAAGCTTTCTTT. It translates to CASSSPWQGEVAKAFF.